Each of the 23 T cell receptor beta chains below was sequenced from the same sample in a study of blood T cell repertoires in COVID-19. Method: immunoSEQ multiplex PCR; TCRdb's copy keeps in-frame clones and lacks some. The sample has 200,000 to 250,000 clones; over 75% are singletons. Sequences were obtained from PBMCs or T cells enriched from blood (not recorded which). These receptors all come from a woman aged 30 to 39 who had been exposed to COVID-19.

The count of this clone is one. DNA of the CDR3: TGTGCCAGCAGGGGACTAGCGACGACCCAGTACTTC. The encoded protein is CASRGLATTQYF. The chain is built from TRBV3-1 (or the pseudogene TRBV3-2) and TRBJ2-5, with TRBD2 matching over 10 bases. CDR1 is LGHDT, CDR2 YNNKEL, per germline (reference sequence). Trimming took 6 bases from V and 7 from J; bases not matched to a gene: 2. CDR3 length: 12 amino acids.

The CDR3 reads CASSQVGGTNSPLHF. The CDR3 DNA reads TGTGCCAGCAGCCAAGTTGGAGGGACCAATTCACCCCTCCACTTT. This chain links TRBV3-1 (or the pseudogene TRBV3-2) with TRBJ1-6; TRBD1 might be the D (5 bases). CDR3 length equals 15 residues. Trimming stripped 1 base from V and 7 bases from J, with 11 bases between. Germline V CDR1 and CDR2: LGHDT, YNNKEL (reference sequence).

This chain connects TRBV19 to TRBJ1-1; D unclear. Germline CDR1 and CDR2: LNHDA and SQIVND (reference sequence). Trimming shortened V by 5 bases and J by 6 bases, and 16 bases separated the two germline ends. The CDR3 totals 14 residues. The CDR3 loop is CASSDGGSVAEAFF. In DNA form, the CDR3 reads TGTGCCAGTAGTGATGGAGGGAGTGTCGCTGAAGCTTTCTTT.

The CDR3 loop reads CASSGDRVESSGNTIYF. The CDR3, as DNA: TGTGCCAGTAGTGGAGACAGGGTAGAGTCCTCTGGAAACACCATATATTTT. The V call is TRBV19, the J call TRBJ1-3; 7 bases agree with TRBD1. This CDR3 has 17 residues. Germline CDR1 is LNHDA and CDR2 is SQIVND (reference sequence). V was pared by 5 bases and J by 0 bases, with 10 bases of the junction left unmatched. The entire variable domain, with the rest obtained from reference TRBV19 and TRBJ1-3, is as follows: DGGITQSPKYLFRKEGQNVTLSCEQNLNHDAMYWYRQDPGQGLRLIYYSQIVNDFQKGDIAEGYSVSREKKESFPLTVTSAQKNPTAFYLCASSGDRVESSGNTIYFGEGSWLTVV.

The chain employs TRBV6-5 and TRBJ1-3; maybe TRBD1 (5 bases). Looked up from germline, CDR1 is MNHEY and CDR2 is SVGAGI. This CDR3 has 16 amino acids. V lost 4 bases and J 0 bases, leaving 13 bases between the germline ends. CDR3 protein: CASSSPGGASGNTIYF. CDR3 DNA sequence: TGTGCCAGCAGTTCCCCGGGCGGGGCCTCTGGAAACACCATATATTTT.

The chain joins TRBV7-9 to TRBJ1-3, with TRBD1 as a possible D gene (6 bases). CDR1 is SEHNR, CDR2 FQNEAQ, per germline (reference sequence). V was clipped by 1 base and J by 1 base, with 8 bases between them. The CDR3 spans 15 residues. In DNA, the CDR3 is TGTGCCAGCAGCTTAGTGGGGGCATCTGGAAACACCATATATTTT. It is translated as CASSLVGASGNTIYF.

This chain joins TRBV20-1 and TRBJ2-1; 9 bases fit TRBD2. This CDR3 comprises 18 residues. Trimming removed 3 bases from V and 0 bases from J; junction bases left unmatched: 12. Germline assignment: CDR1 DFQATT and CDR2 SNEGSKA (reference sequence). The DNA of the CDR3 is TGCAGTGCTAGTAGGCTAGCGGGACTAAACCCCTCCTACAATGAGCAGTTCTTC. This encodes CSASRLAGLNPSYNEQFF.

The V and J genes are TRBV2 and TRBJ1-2; 8 nucleotides align to TRBD1. Germline CDR1 reads SNHLY; CDR2 reads FYNNEI. This CDR3 contains 15 residues. Trimming cost V 2 bases and J 8 bases; bases outside gene matches: 10. The CDR3 nucleotides read TGTGCCAGCAGTGAAACATCGGACAGGGTGGGCGGCTACACCTTC. Its translation is CASSETSDRVGGYTF. Supplemented by reference TRBV2 and TRBJ1-2, the full variable domain reads EPEVTQTPSHQVTQMGQEVILRCVPISNHLYFYWYRQILGQKVEFLVSFYNNEISEKSEIFDDQFSVERPDGSNFTLKIRSTKLEDSAMYFCASSETSDRVGGYTFGSGTRLTVV.

This clone was recorded only once. CDR3 sequence: CAWRPTSRGRGEQYF. CDR3 sequence (DNA): TGTGCCTGGAGGCCTACTAGCCGCGGTCGAGGCGAGCAGTACTTC. V is TRBV30 and J is TRBJ2-7, with a weak D call TRBD2 (6 bases). Per germline, CDR1 GTSNPN and CDR2 SVGIG (reference sequence). The length of the CDR3 is 15 residues. Trimming removed 3 bases at V and 6 bases at J, with 21 bases between.

The sample holds one count of this clone. The chain couples TRBV5-4 to TRBJ2-7, with 7 positions matching TRBD1. The CDR3 is 15 amino acids. The germline gives CDR1 SGHNT, CDR2 YYREEE (reference sequence). V trimming: 1 base; J trimming: 6 bases; junction bases outside the gene matches: 10. The DNA for the CDR3 is TGTGCCAGCAGCTTGCCCGGACAGGCCCACGGCGAGCAGTACTTC. Its protein is CASSLPGQAHGEQYF.

The chain employs TRBV9 and TRBJ1-2, with D possibly TRBD1 on 5 matching bases. There are 14 residues in the CDR3. Trimming shortened V by 3 bases and J by 7 bases, and 16 bases separated the two germline ends. Germline assignment: CDR1 SGDLS and CDR2 YYNGEE. The CDR3 DNA reads TGTGCCAGCAGCGCCCAAACAGGATTTGGTGGCTACACCTTC. It specifies CASSAQTGFGGYTF. Full variable domain (missing parts from reference TRBV9 and TRBJ1-2): DSGVTQTPKHLITATGQRVTLRCSPRSGDLSVYWYQQSLDQGLQFLIQYYNGEERAKGNILERFSAQQFPDLHSELNLSSLELGDSALYFCASSAQTGFGGYTFGSGTRLTVV.

The chain is built from TRBV2 and TRBJ2-1, with 14 bases lining up with TRBD2. The CDR3 contains 16 residues. From germline, CDR1 is SNHLY and CDR2 FYNNEI. Trimming took 1 base from V and 10 from J; bases not matched to a gene: 6. The CDR3 region has the DNA TGTGCCAGCAGTGAAGAGGTGGGACTAGCGGGGGCAGAGCAGTTCTTC. It codes for CASSEEVGLAGAEQFF.

The chain carries TRBV30 and TRBJ2-1; 8 bases map to TRBD2. CDR1 and CDR2 from the germline V gene are GTSNPN and SVGIG (reference sequence). This CDR3 contains 21 residues. V shed 0 bases, J shed 3 bases, and the junction held 22 bases outside the gene matches. The CDR3 DNA reads as TGTGCCTGGAGTGTCTTCGGGGGGGCTGGGCGGCCAAGGGCCTTCTACAATGAGCAGTTCTTC. It encodes CAWSVFGGAGRPRAFYNEQFF. The complete variable domain, with remaining parts taken from reference TRBV30 and TRBJ2-1, reads SQTIHQWPATLVQPVGSPLSLECTVEGTSNPNLYWYRQAAGRGLQLLFYSVGIGQISSEVPQNLSASRPQDRQFILSSKKLLLSDSGFYLCAWSVFGGAGRPRAFYNEQFFGPGTRLTVL.

V gene TRBV2 combines with J gene TRBJ2-3, with TRBD2 matching over 7 bases. The CDR3 runs to 17 residues. Losses at the gene ends were 6 bases for V and 5 bases for J; bases not matched to a gene: 17. Germline V gene lookup returns CDR1 SNHLY and CDR2 FYNNEI. For the CDR3, the DNA is TGTGCCAGCAGGCGGGGGTTTAACCGGCAGGATCTAGATACGCAGTATTTT. Translating it yields CASRRGFNRQDLDTQYF. The full variable domain, rest sourced from reference TRBV2 and TRBJ2-3, is EPEVTQTPSHQVTQMGQEVILRCVPISNHLYFYWYRQILGQKVEFLVSFYNNEISEKSEIFDDQFSVERPDGSNFTLKIRSTKLEDSAMYFCASRRGFNRQDLDTQYFGPGTRLTVL.

The chain is built from TRBV19 and TRBJ2-1, with TRBD2 matching 12 bases. Trimming at V came to 5 bases and at J to 14 bases, leaving 13 bases not matched to a gene. In germline, CDR1 is LNHDA, CDR2 SQIVND (reference sequence). This CDR3 has 15 residues. The CDR3 DNA sequence: TGTGCCAGTAGTCGGACTAGCGGGAAGGGGACTGCAGAGTTCTTC. Translation: CASSRTSGKGTAEFF.

A single count supports this clone. V is TRBV19 and J is TRBJ1-2, with D maybe TRBD1 (6 bases). Trimming took 4 bases from V and 1 from J, leaving 10 bases between them. Looked up from germline, CDR1 is LNHDA and CDR2 is SQIVND (reference sequence). This CDR3 has 14 residues. CDR3 nucleotides: TGTGCCAGTAGTACAGGGGCAGTTAACTATGGCTACACCTTC. It is translated as CASSTGAVNYGYTF. The full variable domain, in which reference TRBV19 and TRBJ1-2 provide the parts outside the CDR3, is DGGITQSPKYLFRKEGQNVTLSCEQNLNHDAMYWYRQDPGQGLRLIYYSQIVNDFQKGDIAEGYSVSREKKESFPLTVTSAQKNPTAFYLCASSTGAVNYGYTFGSGTRLTVV.

The chain employs TRBV27 and TRBJ1-2; D is unclear. The germline gives CDR1 MNHEY, CDR2 SMNVEV (reference sequence). Trimming took off 2 bases at V and 4 bases at J, with 17 bases between the two ends. This CDR3 is built from 16 residues. For the CDR3, the DNA is TGTGCCAGCAGTTTAGTAGGAGAAGGGAGCGGCTATGGCTACACCTTC. It codes for CASSLVGEGSGYGYTF.

As to this clone: Within the sample, other DNA sequences also encode this same CDR3. The CDR3 protein is CASSLGQGADEQYF. The CDR3 region has the DNA TGCGCCAGCAGCTTGGGTCAGGGGGCGGACGAGCAGTACTTC. V and J are TRBV5-1 and TRBJ2-7; 8 nucleotides line up with TRBD1. Trimming took 0 bases from V and 5 from J; bases not matched to a gene: 4. Germline-derived CDR1 and CDR2 are SGHRS and YFSETQ. There are 14 residues in the CDR3. Full variable domain (rest looked up from reference TRBV5-1 and TRBJ2-7): KAGVTQTPRYLIKTRGQQVTLSCSPISGHRSVSWYQQTPGQGLQFLFEYFSETQRNKGNFPGRFSGRQFSNSRSEMNVSTLELGDSALYLCASSLGQGADEQYFGPGTRLTVT.

This rearrangement joins TRBV6-5 to TRBJ1-2, with TRBD1 identical over 7 bases. V lost 7 bases to trimming and J lost 2 bases; unmatched junction nucleotides: 7. Germline CDR1 MNHEY, CDR2 SVGAGI. This CDR3 has 14 amino acids. This chain's CDR3 is CASTPGQKNYGYTF. CDR3 nucleotides: TGTGCCAGCACCCCGGGACAGAAAAACTATGGCTACACCTTC.

The gene calls are TRBV5-1 and TRBJ2-7; 12 nucleotides match TRBD1. The CDR3 has 15 residues. J was trimmed by 6 bases and V by 0 bases; bases with no gene match: 4. Germline V gene data show CDR1 as SGHRS and CDR2 as YFSETQ. CDR3 loop: CASSLAGTGGVEQYF. The CDR3 nucleotides are TGCGCCAGCAGCTTGGCCGGGACAGGGGGCGTCGAGCAGTACTTC.

Only a few counts were recorded for this clone. The J gene is TRBJ1-2, the V gene TRBV9; D is possibly TRBD1 (6 bases). Looked up from germline, CDR1 is SGDLS and CDR2 is YYNGEE. CDR3 length: 13 amino acids. V was pared by 4 bases and J by 7 bases, with 14 bases between. The CDR3 nucleotides read TGTGCCAGCAGCATCGACAGGTTCCGTGGCTACACCTTC. As protein: CASSIDRFRGYTF.

The chain carries TRBV18 and TRBJ1-6; D not certain. With 4 bases removed from V and 5 bases from J, the gap between germline ends came to 9 bases. The V gene's germline CDR1 is KGHSH and CDR2 LQKENI. The CDR3 is 14 amino acids. CDR3 DNA sequence: TGTGCCAGCTCACATGTACGGGATAATTCACCCCTCCACTTT. It yields the protein CASSHVRDNSPLHF.

CDR3 DNA: TGTGCCTGGGGCCGGACAGGGACTTACACTGAAGCTTTCTTT. This sequence encodes CAWGRTGTYTEAFF. This chain connects TRBV30 to TRBJ1-1; TRBD1 agrees at 8 bases. V trimming: 5 bases; J trimming: 3 bases; junction bases outside the gene matches: 8. Germline V gives CDR1 GTSNPN, CDR2 SVGIG (reference sequence). The CDR3 runs 14 residues.